This record looks at one T cell receptor beta chain sequence and its context. PCR amplification relied on 60 Vbeta primers (plus 13 Jbeta primers). Generated by immunoSEQ multiplex PCR, the TCRdb table keeps only in-frame clones and is missing some. The sample lists roughly 150,000 clones; 80% were seen once. V trimming: 6 bases; J trimming: 3 bases; junction bases outside the gene matches: 10. The CDR3 loop spans 16 amino acids. CDR1 MNHEY and CDR2 SMNVEV come from the germline V gene (reference sequence). This sample stems from a study of cytomegalovirus exposure and HLA in healthy donors. This receptor was taken from a man aged 18 to 29 in good health and CMV-seropositive. The rearrangement joins TRBV27 to TRBJ2-3, with TRBD1 identical over 9 bases. Sequencing was carried out using PBMCs. The CDR3 DNA follows: TGTGCCAGCAGCGATACGTACAGGGGGCTGACAGATACGCAGTATTTT. Its translation is CASSDTYRGLTDTQYF.